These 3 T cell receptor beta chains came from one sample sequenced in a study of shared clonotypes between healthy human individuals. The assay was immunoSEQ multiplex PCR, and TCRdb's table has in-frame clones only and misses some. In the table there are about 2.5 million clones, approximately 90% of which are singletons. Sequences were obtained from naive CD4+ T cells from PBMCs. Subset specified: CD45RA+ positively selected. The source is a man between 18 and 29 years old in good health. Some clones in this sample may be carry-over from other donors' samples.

The CDR3 DNA is TGTGCCTGGAGTGACACAGGGGGCACTGGCTACACCTTC. The encoded protein is CAWSDTGGTGYTF. The J gene is TRBJ1-2, the V gene TRBV30, with TRBD1 identical over 9 bases. This CDR3 has 13 amino acids. V was clipped by 1 base and J by 7 bases; unmatched bases: 4. CDR1 and CDR2 (germline): GTSNPN, SVGIG (reference sequence).

CDR3 sequence (DNA): TGTGCCAGCAGCTTAGAGGGGACAGGGAACACTGAAGCTTTCTTT. It encodes CASSLEGTGNTEAFF. The chain carries TRBV7-6 and TRBJ1-1, with TRBD1 matching 8 bases. Germline V gene data show CDR1 as SGHVS and CDR2 as FNYEAQ. J lost 1 base, V lost 1 base, and 2 bases had no gene match. The CDR3 is 15 amino acids.

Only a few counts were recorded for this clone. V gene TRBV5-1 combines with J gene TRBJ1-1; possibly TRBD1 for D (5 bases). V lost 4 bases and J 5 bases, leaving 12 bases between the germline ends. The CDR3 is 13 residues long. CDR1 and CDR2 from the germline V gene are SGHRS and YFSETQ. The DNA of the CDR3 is TGCGCCAGCAGCGAGCCTGGGGGAACTGAAGCTTTCTTT. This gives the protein CASSEPGGTEAFF. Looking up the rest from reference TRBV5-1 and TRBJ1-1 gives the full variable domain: KAGVTQTPRYLIKTRGQQVTLSCSPISGHRSVSWYQQTPGQGLQFLFEYFSETQRNKGNFPGRFSGRQFSNSRSEMNVSTLELGDSALYLCASSEPGGTEAFFGQGTRLTVV.